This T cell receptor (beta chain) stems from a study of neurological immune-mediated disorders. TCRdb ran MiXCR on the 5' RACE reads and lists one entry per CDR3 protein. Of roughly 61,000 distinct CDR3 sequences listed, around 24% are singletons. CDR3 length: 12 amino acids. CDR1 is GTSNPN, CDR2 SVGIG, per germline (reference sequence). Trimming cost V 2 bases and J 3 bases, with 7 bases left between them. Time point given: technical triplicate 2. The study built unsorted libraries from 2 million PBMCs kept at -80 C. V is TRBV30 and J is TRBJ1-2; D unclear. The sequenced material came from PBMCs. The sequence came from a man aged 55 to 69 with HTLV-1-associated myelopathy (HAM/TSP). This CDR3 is CAWSFRDYGYTF. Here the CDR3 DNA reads TGTGCCTGGAGTTTCCGAGACTATGGCTACACCTTC. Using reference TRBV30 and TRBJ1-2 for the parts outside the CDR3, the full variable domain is SQTIHQWPATLVQPVGSPLSLECTVEGTSNPNLYWYRQAAGRGLQLLFYSVGIGQISSEVPQNLSASRPQDRQFILSSKKLLLSDSGFYLCAWSFRDYGYTFGSGTRLTVV.